These 2 T cell receptor beta chains originate from one sample sequenced in a study of a mutant IDH1 vaccine in newly diagnosed glioma. Assay: immunoSEQ multiplex PCR; the TCRdb copy retains only in-frame clones and omits some. The data hold roughly 68,000 clones, with 60% to 75% observed a single time. These receptors have no known antigen. The sample's time point: week 35, safety follow-up. It was 300 ug of mutant IDH1 20-mer peptide that made up each vaccine dose, given with topical imiquimod. The specimen was PBMCs, collected from a glioma patient whose treatment included an IDH1 peptide vaccine. These receptors all come from a man aged 50 or older with glioma.

This chain connects TRBV14 to TRBJ1-2; 8 bases align to TRBD1. Trimming cost V 3 bases and J 7 bases; bases outside gene matches: 7. The CDR3 consists of 14 residues. The germline V gene encodes CDR1 SGHDN and CDR2 FVKESK. This CDR3 is CASSHLDRAGGYTF. For the CDR3, the DNA is TGTGCCAGCAGCCACTTGGACAGGGCGGGTGGCTACACCTTC.

The genes are TRBV18 and TRBJ1-4; TRBD1 matches 8 bases. After removal of 4 bases from V and 10 bases from J, the junction contained 2 bases not matched to a gene. Germline-derived CDR1 and CDR2 are KGHSH and LQKENI. This CDR3 has 12 amino acids. CDR3 in DNA: TGTGCCAGCTCACTTGGACAGGGAAAACTGTTTTTT. As protein: CASSLGQGKLFF.